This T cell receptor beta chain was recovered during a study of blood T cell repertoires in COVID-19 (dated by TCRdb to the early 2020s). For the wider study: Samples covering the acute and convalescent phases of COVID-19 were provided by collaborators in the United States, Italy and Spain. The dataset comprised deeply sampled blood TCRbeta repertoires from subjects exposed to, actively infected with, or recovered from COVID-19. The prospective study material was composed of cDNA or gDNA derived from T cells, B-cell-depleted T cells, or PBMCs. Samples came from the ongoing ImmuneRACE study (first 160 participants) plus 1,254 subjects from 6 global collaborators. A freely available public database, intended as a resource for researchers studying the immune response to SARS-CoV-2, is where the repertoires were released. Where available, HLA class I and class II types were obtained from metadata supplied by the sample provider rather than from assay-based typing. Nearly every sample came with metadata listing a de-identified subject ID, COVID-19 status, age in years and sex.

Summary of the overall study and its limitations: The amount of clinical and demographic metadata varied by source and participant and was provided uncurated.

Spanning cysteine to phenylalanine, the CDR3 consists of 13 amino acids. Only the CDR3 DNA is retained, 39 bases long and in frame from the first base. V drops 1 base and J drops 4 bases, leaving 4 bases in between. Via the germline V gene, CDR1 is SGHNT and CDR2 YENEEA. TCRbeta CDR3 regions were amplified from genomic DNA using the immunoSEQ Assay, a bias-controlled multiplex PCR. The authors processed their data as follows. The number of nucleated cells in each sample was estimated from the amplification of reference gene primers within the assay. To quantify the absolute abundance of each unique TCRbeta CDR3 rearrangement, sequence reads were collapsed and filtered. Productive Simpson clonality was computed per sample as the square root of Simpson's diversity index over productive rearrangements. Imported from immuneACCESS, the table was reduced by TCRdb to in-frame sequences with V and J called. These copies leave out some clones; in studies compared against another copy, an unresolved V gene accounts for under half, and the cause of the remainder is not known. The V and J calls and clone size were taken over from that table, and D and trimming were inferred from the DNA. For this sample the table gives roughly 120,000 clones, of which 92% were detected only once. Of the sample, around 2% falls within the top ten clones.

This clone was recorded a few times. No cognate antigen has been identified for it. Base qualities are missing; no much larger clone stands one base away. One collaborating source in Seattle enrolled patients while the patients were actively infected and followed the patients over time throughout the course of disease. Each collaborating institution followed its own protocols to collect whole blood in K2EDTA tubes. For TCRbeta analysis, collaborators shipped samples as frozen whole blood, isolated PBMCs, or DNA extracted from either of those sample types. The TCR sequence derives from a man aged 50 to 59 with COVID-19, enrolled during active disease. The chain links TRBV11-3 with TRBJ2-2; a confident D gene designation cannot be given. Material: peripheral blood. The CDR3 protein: CASSLGSTGELFF. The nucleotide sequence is TGTGCCAGCAGCTTAGGGAGCACCGGGGAGCTGTTTTTT.